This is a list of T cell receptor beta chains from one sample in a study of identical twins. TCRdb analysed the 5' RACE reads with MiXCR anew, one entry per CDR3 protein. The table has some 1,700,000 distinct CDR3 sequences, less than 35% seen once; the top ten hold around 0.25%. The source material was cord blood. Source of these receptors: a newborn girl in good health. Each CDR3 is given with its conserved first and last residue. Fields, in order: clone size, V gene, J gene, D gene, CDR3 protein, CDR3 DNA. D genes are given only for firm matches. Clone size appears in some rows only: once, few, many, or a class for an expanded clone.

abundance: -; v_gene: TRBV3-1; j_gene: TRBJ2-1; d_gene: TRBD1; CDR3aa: CASSQGFGTGGYNEQFF; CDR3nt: TGTGCCAGCAGCCAAGGTTTCGGGACAGGGGGCTACAATGAGCAGTTCTTC
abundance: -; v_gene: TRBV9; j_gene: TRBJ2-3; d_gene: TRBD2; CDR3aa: CASSVEASAGGYTDTQYF; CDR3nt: TGTGCCAGCAGCGTAGAAGCCTCCGCGGGGGGTTACACAGATACGCAGTATTTT
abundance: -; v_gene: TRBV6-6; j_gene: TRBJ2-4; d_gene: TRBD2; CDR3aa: CASAGLAFVEENIQYF; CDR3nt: TGTGCCAGCGCCGGACTAGCGTTCGTCGAGGAAAACATTCAGTACTTC
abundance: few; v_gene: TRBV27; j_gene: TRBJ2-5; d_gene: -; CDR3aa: CASSLMSTGRETQYF; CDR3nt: TGTGCCAGCAGTTTAATGTCGACAGGGAGGGAGACCCAGTACTTC
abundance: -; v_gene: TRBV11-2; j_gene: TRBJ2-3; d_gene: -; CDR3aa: CASSYYPPATDTQYF; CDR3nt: TGTGCCAGCAGCTACTATCCACCTGCCACAGATACGCAGTATTTT
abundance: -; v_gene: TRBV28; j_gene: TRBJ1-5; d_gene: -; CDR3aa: CASSDVSGSNQPQHF; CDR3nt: TGTGCCAGCAGTGACGTTTCGGGTAGCAATCAGCCCCAGCATTTT
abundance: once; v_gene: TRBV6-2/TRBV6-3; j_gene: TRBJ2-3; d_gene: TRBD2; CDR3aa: CASSYLRGLADPSTDTQYF; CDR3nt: TGTGCCAGCAGTTACCTCCGGGGACTAGCGGACCCAAGCACAGATACGCAGTATTTT
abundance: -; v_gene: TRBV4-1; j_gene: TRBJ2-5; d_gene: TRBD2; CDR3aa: CASSQWYGLAGNNEQYF; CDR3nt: TGCGCCAGCAGCCAATGGTACGGACTAGCGGGAAACAATGAGCAGTACTTC
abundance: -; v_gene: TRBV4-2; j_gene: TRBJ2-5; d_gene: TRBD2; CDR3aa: CASGQVGRGAETQYF; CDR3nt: TGTGCCAGCGGCCAAGTAGGGCGGGGGGCAGAGACCCAGTACTTC
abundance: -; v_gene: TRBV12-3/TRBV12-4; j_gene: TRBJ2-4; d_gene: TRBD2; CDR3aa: CASSLSGGGKNIQYF; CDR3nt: TGTGCCAGCAGCCTTAGCGGGGGAGGCAAAAACATTCAGTACTTC
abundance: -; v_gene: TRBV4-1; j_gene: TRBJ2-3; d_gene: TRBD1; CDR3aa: CASSQLGTGWPDTQYF; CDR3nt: TGCGCCAGCAGCCAGCTCGGGACAGGGTGGCCCGATACGCAGTATTTT